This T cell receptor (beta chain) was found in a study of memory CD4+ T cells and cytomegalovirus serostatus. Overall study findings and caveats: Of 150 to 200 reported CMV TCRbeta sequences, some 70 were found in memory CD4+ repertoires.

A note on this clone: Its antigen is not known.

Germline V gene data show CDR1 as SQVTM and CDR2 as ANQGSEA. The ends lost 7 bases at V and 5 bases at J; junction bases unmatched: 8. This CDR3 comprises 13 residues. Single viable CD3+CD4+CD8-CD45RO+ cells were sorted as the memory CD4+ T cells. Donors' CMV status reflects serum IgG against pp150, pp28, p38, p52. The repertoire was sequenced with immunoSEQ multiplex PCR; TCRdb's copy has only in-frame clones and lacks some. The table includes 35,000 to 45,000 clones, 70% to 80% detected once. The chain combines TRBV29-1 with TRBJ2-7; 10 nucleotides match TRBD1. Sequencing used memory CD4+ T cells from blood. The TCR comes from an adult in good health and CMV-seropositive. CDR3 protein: CSANLGTGDEQYF. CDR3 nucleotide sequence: TGCAGCGCGAACCTGGGGACAGGGGACGAGCAGTACTTC.